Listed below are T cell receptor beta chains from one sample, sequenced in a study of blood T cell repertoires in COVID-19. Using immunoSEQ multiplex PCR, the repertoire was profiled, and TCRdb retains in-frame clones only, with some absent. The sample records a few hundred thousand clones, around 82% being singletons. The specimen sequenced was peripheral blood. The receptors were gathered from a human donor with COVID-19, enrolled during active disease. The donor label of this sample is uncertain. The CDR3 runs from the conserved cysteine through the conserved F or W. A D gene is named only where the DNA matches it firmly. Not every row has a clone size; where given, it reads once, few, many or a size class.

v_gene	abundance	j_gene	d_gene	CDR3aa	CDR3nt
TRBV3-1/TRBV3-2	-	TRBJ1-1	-	CASRSGSRWTEAFF	TGTGCCAGCAGATCGGGGAGCCGTTGGACTGAAGCTTTCTTT
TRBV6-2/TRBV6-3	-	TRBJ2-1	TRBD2	CASSYRLAGANEQFF	TGTGCCAGCAGTTACAGGCTAGCGGGGGCTAATGAGCAGTTCTTC
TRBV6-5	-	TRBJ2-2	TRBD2	CASSFLAGGYTGELFF	TGTGCCAGCAGTTTTTTAGCGGGAGGGTACACCGGGGAGCTGTTTTTT
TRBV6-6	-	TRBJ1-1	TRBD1	CASSAGQMNTEAFF	TGTGCCAGCAGCGCGGGACAGATGAACACTGAAGCTTTCTTT
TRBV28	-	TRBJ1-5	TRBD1	CASSSAPGQINQPQHF	TGTGCCAGCAGTTCCGCCCCGGGACAGATCAATCAGCCCCAGCATTTT
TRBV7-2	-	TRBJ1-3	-	CASSPAGTTYSGNTIYF	TGTGCCAGCAGCCCCGCCGGGACAACGTACTCTGGAAACACCATATATTTT
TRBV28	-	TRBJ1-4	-	CASSLFRDEKLFF	TGTGCCAGCAGTTTGTTCAGGGATGAAAAACTGTTTTTT
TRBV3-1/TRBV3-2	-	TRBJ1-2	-	CASTPSPDKNYGYTF	TGTGCCAGCACCCCTTCGCCCGACAAGAACTATGGCTACACCTTC
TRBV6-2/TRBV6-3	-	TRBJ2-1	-	CASRPTPFQQFF	TGTGCCAGCAGGCCTACACCATTCCAGCAGTTCTTC
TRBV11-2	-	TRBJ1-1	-	CASSLTTENTEAFF	TGTGCCAGCAGCTTAACGACAGAGAACACTGAAGCTTTCTTT
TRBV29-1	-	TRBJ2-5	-	CSVEVSQGRGETQYF	TGCAGCGTTGAAGTCAGCCAGGGGAGGGGAGAGACCCAGTACTTC
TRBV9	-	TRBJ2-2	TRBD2	CASSVDLLAGVTGELFF	TGTGCCAGCAGCGTAGATCTCCTAGCGGGAGTAACCGGGGAGCTGTTTTTT
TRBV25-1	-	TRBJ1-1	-	CASSEYGQGNTEAFF	TGTGCCAGCAGTGAATATGGGCAGGGGAACACTGAAGCTTTCTTT
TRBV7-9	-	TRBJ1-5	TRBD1	CASSRDSDQPQHF	TGTGCCAGCAGCCGGGACAGTGATCAGCCCCAGCATTTT
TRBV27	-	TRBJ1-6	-	CASSPQGLYNSPLHF	TGTGCCAGCAGTCCCCAGGGATTGTATAATTCACCCCTCCACTTT
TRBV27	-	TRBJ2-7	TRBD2	CASRAGTYEQYF	TGTGCCAGCAGAGCGGGGACCTACGAGCAGTACTTC
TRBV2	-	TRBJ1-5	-	CASSEQGGGNQPQHF	TGTGCCAGCAGTGAACAAGGGGGGGGCAATCAGCCCCAGCATTTT
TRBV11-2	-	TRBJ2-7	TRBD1	CASSLSASGGSYEQYF	TGTGCCAGCAGCTTATCGGCATCAGGGGGATCCTACGAGCAGTACTTC
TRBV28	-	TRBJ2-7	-	CASKRGGISYEQYF	TGTGCCAGCAAGCGCGGAGGGATCTCCTACGAGCAGTACTTC
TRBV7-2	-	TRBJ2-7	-	CASSPQQGPYEQYF	TGTGCCAGCAGCCCCCAACAGGGCCCCTACGAGCAGTACTTC
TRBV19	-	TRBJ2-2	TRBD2	CASSTSGSAGELFF	TGTGCCAGTTCCACTAGCGGGAGTGCCGGGGAGCTGTTTTTT
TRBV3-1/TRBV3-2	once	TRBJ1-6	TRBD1	CASSATRDRDSPLHF	TGTGCCAGCAGCGCGACTAGGGACAGGGATTCACCCCTCCACTTT